The following is a T cell receptor (beta chain) sequence with its context. CDR1 and CDR2 from the germline V gene are SGHRS and YFSETQ. This CDR3 has 15 amino acids. The V gene lost 0 bases and the J gene lost 6 bases, with 15 bases spanning the gap. The sample belongs to a study of blood T cell repertoires in COVID-19. Study context: The samples span acute and convalescent COVID-19 from the United States, Italy and Spain. T cells, B-cell-depleted T cells, or PBMCs supplied cDNA or gDNA.

Per the original methods: Estimates of nucleated cell counts were drawn from the amplification of reference gene primers. Here immunoSEQ multiplex PCR was the method, and the copy in TCRdb shows in-frame clones only, minus some. The DNA gave D and trimming, while V, J and clone size come from that table. Altogether fewer than 250,000 clones are present, around four fifths being singletons, with the ten largest covering around 19%. The sample comprised peripheral blood. The sequence came from a human donor in a cohort sampled during active COVID-19. The genes are TRBV5-1 and TRBJ1-2, with a possible D match to TRBD1 (6 bases). The CDR3 DNA is TGCGCCAGCAGCTTGGCTATCCAGGGGAGAAATGGCTACACCTTC. This translates into CASSLAIQGRNGYTF.